The entry below gives a single T cell receptor beta chain sequence along with its context. Original data processing: Amplification with reference gene primers provided the estimates of nucleated cell counts. Using immunoSEQ multiplex PCR, the repertoire was profiled, and TCRdb retains in-frame clones only, with some absent. V, J and clone size are those of that table, while D and trimming were read from the DNA. Among around 370,000 clones listed, over 70% were seen once. Germline V gene data show CDR1 as LGHDT and CDR2 as YNNKEL (reference sequence). The V end lost 4 bases, the J end lost 2 bases, and 13 bases lay between the germline ends. CDR3 length: 15 residues. Those enrolled in Seattle joined during active infection and were followed longitudinally afterward. The sample originates from a study of blood T cell repertoires in COVID-19. Across the study: Samples representing acute and convalescent COVID-19 were sourced from the United States, Italy and Spain.

The V and J genes are TRBV3-1 (or the pseudogene TRBV3-2) and TRBJ2-3; TRBD1 might be the D (5 bases). Sequenced sample: peripheral blood. The sequence was collected from a woman aged 50 to 60 with COVID-19, enrolled during active disease. In nucleotides, the CDR3 is TGTGCCAGCAGCCTCACAGGCTCCGTCACAGATACGCAGTATTTT. Protein product: CASSLTGSVTDTQYF.